This T cell receptor beta chain was sequenced in a study of T cells after yellow fever vaccination. TCRdb called the 5' RACE reads again in MiXCR, with one record for every CDR3 protein. The top ten hold more than 15% of the sample, which has about 400,000 distinct CDR3 sequences, 11% seen once. Trimming took 6 bases from V and 0 from J; bases not matched to a gene: 5. The CDR3 is 15 residues long. The rearrangement uses TRBV12-3 or TRBV12-4 and TRBJ2-7; 10 bases match TRBD2. This TCR was recovered from a young man who received the YFV17D yellow fever vaccine. The sequencing used PBMCs, collected on the day of the first yellow fever vaccination. CDR3 coding DNA: TGTGCCAGCAGAAAGCGGGGGGGCCTCTCCTACGAGCAGTACTTC. Translating it yields CASRKRGGLSYEQYF.